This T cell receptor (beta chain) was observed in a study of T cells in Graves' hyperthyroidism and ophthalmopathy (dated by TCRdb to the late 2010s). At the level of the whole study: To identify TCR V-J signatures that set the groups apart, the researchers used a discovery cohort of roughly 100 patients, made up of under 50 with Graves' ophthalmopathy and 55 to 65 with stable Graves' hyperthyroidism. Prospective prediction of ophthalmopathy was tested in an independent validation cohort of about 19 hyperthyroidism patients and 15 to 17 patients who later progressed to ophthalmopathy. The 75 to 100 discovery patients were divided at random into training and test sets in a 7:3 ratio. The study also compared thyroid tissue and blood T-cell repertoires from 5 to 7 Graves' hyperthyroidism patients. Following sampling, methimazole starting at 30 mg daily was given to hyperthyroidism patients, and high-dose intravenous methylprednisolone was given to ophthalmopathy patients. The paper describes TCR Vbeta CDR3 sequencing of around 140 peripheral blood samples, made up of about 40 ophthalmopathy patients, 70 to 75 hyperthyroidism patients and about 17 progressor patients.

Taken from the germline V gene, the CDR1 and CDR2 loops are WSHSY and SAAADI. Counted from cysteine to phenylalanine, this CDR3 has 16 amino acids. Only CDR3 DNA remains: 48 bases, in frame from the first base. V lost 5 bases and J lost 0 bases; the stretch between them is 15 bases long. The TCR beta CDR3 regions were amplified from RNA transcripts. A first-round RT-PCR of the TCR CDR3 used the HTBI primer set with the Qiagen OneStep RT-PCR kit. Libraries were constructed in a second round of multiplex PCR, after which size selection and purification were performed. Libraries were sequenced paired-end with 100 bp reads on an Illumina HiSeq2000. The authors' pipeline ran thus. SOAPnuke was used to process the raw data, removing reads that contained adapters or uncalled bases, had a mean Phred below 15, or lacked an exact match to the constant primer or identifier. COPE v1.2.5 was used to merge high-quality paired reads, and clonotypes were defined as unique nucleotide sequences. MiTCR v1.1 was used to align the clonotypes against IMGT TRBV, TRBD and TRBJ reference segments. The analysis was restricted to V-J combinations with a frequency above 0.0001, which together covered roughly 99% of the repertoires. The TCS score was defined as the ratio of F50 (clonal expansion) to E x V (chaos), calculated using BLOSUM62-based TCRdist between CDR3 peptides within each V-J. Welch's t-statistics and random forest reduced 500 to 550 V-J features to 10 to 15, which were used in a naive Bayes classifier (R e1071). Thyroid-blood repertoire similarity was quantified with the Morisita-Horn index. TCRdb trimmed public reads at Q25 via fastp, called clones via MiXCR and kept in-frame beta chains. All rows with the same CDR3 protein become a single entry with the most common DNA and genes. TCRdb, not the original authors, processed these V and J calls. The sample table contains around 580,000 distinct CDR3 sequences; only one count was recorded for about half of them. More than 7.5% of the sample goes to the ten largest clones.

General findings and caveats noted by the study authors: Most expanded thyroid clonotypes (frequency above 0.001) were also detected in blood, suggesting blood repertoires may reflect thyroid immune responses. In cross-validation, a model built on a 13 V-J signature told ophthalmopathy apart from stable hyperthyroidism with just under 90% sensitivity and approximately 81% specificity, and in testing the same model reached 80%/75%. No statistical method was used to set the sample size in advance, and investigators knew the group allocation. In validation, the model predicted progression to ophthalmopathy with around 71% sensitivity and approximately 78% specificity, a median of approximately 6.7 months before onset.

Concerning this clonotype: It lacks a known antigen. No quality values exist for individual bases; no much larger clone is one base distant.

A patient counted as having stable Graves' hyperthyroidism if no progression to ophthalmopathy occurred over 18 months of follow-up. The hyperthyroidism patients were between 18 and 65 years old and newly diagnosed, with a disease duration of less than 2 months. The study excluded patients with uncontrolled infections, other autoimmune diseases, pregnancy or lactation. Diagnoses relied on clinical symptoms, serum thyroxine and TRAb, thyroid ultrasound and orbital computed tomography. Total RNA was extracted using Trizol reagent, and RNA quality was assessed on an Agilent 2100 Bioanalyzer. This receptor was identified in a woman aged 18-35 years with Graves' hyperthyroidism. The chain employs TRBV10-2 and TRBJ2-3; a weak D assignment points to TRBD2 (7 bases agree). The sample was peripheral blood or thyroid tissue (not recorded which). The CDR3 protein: CASSTSAGASTDTQYF. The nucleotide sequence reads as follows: TGCGCCAGCAGTACGTCCGCGGGGGCTAGCACAGATACGCAGTATTTT.